These T cell receptor beta chains were read from a single sample in a study of blood T cell repertoires in COVID-19. The data were produced by immunoSEQ multiplex PCR, yet TCRdb's version contains in-frame clones alone and is incomplete. Of around 240,000 clones listed, 80% to 90% are singletons. Sequenced sample: peripheral blood. The receptors here all came from a woman between 40 and 55 years old who had recovered from COVID-19. Both conserved end residues are part of each CDR3.

J	V	CDR3
TRBJ1-1	TRBV5-1	CASSLALSGRGEAFF
TRBJ1-3	TRBV4-2	CASSQDTGGYTIYF
TRBJ1-5	TRBV12-3/TRBV12-4	CASRKGAGQPQHF
TRBJ1-2	TRBV13	CASSPGSPNYGYTF
TRBJ1-4	TRBV9	CASSVLGVTNEKLFF
TRBJ2-3	TRBV25-1	CASSDRTDTQYF
TRBJ2-2	TRBV12-3/TRBV12-4	CASSFDSSGELFF
TRBJ1-2	TRBV11-2	CASSRIPGQGFDGYTF
TRBJ2-2	TRBV3-1/TRBV3-2	CASSRERTEVGELFF
TRBJ2-7	TRBV19	CASSDLASYEQYF
TRBJ1-6	TRBV27	CASSYREDSPLHF
TRBJ1-3	TRBV19	CASSGDSTRSSGNTIYF
TRBJ1-1	TRBV7-2	CASSSQGFVEAFF
TRBJ2-3	TRBV9	CASSVAGGTTSTDTQYF
TRBJ1-2	TRBV12-3/TRBV12-4	CASSWQNNYGYTF
TRBJ2-3	TRBV7-8	CASSPKPGLAGGEDTQYF
TRBJ1-2	TRBV29-1	CSVEDPNSLRDGYTF
TRBJ2-1	TRBV2	CASSVSAGGPNEQFF
TRBJ2-7	TRBV3-1/TRBV3-2	CASSQDSAGVLSEQYF
TRBJ2-3	TRBV6-2/TRBV6-3	CASSYSPFGQLNQYF
TRBJ2-5	TRBV6-5	CASTRTGGVETQYF
TRBJ1-6	TRBV28	CASGTSMGGSPLHF
TRBJ1-5	TRBV19	CASSSDPLAGPQHF
TRBJ2-6	TRBV6-1	CASSDGAGANVLTF
TRBJ1-2	TRBV19	CASSPSGTTNYGYTF
TRBJ2-1	TRBV6-6	CASSPRDTNNEQFF
TRBJ2-2	TRBV7-2	CASSLGGGAGTGELFF
TRBJ2-3	TRBV7-6	CASSLTSMVYDTQYF
TRBJ1-2	TRBV2	CASSDGVGYGYTF
TRBJ2-6	TRBV7-2	CASSLMVAGANVLTF
TRBJ2-2	TRBV19	CASVHYNTGELFF